The 5 T cell receptor beta chains given below trace back to one sample, sequenced in a study of cytomegalovirus exposure and HLA in healthy donors. The PCR was carried out with 60 Vbeta primers and 13 Jbeta primers. Clones were sequenced by immunoSEQ multiplex PCR, and TCRdb holds only the in-frame ones, with some missing. Here the sample spans 70,000 to 90,000 clones, 70% to 75% being singletons. Specimen: PBMCs. These receptors originate from a man aged 60-69 years in good health and CMV-seronegative.

The DNA for the CDR3 is TGTTCCTCCTTTTTCTCTGGAAACACCATATATTTT. This translates into CSSFFSGNTIYF. The V and J genes are TRBV7-9 and TRBJ1-3, with no clear D. The CDR3 sequence is 12 residues long. Germline assignment: CDR1 SEHNR and CDR2 FQNEAQ (reference sequence).

This clone appeared a few times. V usage is TRBV5-1 and J usage is TRBJ1-3; no firm D call. CDR3 length: 16 amino acids. V lost 0 bases and J 0 bases, leaving 10 bases between the germline ends. Germline CDR1 is SGHRS and CDR2 is YFSETQ. The CDR3, as DNA: TGCGCCAGCAGCTTGGGGCAGGCGAACTCTGGAAACACCATATATTTT. It specifies CASSLGQANSGNTIYF.

This chain uses TRBV18 with TRBJ1-4, with D maybe TRBD1 (6 bases). Germline V gene data show CDR1 as KGHSH and CDR2 as LQKENI. The V and J ends lost 1 base and 3 bases respectively, with 12 bases between them. This CDR3 contains 16 residues. DNA of the CDR3: TGTGCCAGCTCACCACTACCCGGACAGCCTAATGAAAAACTGTTTTTT. Translated, it gives CASSPLPGQPNEKLFF.

In DNA form, the CDR3 reads TGTGCCAGCAGCACCTATGGGGGCGGGGGGGGTTACAATGAGCAGTTCTTC. Translating gives CASSTYGGGGGYNEQFF. This chain links TRBV7-9 with TRBJ2-1; 9 nucleotides agree with TRBD2. Germline CDR1 reads SEHNR; CDR2 reads FQNEAQ (reference sequence). Trimming removed 5 bases from V and 4 bases from J; junction bases left unmatched: 12. The CDR3 length is 17 residues.

This chain joins TRBV30 and TRBJ1-2; D is unresolved. Germline CDR1 and CDR2: GTSNPN and SVGIG (reference sequence). V lost 0 bases to trimming and J lost 2 bases, with 10 bases between them. CDR3 size: 14 residues. This CDR3 reads CAWSVRRENYGYTF. Here the CDR3 DNA reads TGTGCCTGGAGTGTTCGGCGGGAAAACTATGGCTACACCTTC.